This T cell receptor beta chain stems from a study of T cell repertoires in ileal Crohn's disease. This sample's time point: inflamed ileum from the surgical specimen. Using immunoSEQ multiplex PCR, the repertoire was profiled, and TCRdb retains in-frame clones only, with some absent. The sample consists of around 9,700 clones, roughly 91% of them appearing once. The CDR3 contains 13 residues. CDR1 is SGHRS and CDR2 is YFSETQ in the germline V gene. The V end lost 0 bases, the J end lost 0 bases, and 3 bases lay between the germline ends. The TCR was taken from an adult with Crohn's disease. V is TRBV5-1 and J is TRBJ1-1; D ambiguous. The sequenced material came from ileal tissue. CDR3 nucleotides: TGCGCCAGCAGCTTGGTCGTGAACACTGAAGCTTTCTTT. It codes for CASSLVVNTEAFF.